Listed below are T cell receptor beta chains from one sample, sequenced in a study of cytomegalovirus exposure and HLA in healthy donors. Assay: immunoSEQ multiplex PCR; the TCRdb copy retains only in-frame clones and omits some. The sample records some 200,000 clones, 70% being singletons. Sequencing was carried out using PBMCs. Source of these receptors: a middle-aged man in good health and CMV-seropositive. Each CDR3 is given with its conserved first and last residue. Fields, in order: J gene, D gene, clone size, V gene, CDR3 DNA, CDR3 protein. D genes are given only for firm matches. A row's size may be missing; if present it is once, few, many or a size class.

j_gene: TRBJ2-5
d_gene: TRBD2
abundance: .
v_gene: TRBV10-1
CDR3nt: TGCGCCAGCAGTGAGGTCGGTGGGGGGGAGCAGTACTTC
CDR3aa: CASSEVGGGEQYF

j_gene: TRBJ1-5
d_gene: TRBD1
abundance: .
v_gene: TRBV6-1
CDR3nt: TGTGCCAGCAGGAGGGACAGCAACAATCAGCCCCAGCATTTT
CDR3aa: CASRRDSNNQPQHF

j_gene: TRBJ2-5
d_gene: TRBD2
abundance: few
v_gene: TRBV28
CDR3nt: TGTGCCAGCAGTTTACCCGGGGGGTTGGATCGAGAGACCCAGTACTTC
CDR3aa: CASSLPGGLDRETQYF

j_gene: TRBJ1-5
d_gene: .
abundance: .
v_gene: TRBV6-1
CDR3nt: TGTGCCAGCAGTGAAGCGGGCAGGGGTAGGCAGCCCCAGCATTTT
CDR3aa: CASSEAGRGRQPQHF

j_gene: TRBJ1-3
d_gene: TRBD1
abundance: once
v_gene: TRBV7-9
CDR3nt: TGTGCCAGCAGCCGCAGGGGGTCTGGAAACACCATATATTTT
CDR3aa: CASSRRGSGNTIYF

j_gene: TRBJ2-7
d_gene: TRBD1
abundance: few
v_gene: TRBV29-1
CDR3nt: TGCAGCGTCCAAACAGGGGGCGAGCAGTACTTC
CDR3aa: CSVQTGGEQYF

j_gene: TRBJ2-1
d_gene: .
abundance: .
v_gene: TRBV27
CDR3nt: TGTGCCAGCAGTTTTCGGGGGAATGAGCAGTTCTTC
CDR3aa: CASSFRGNEQFF

j_gene: TRBJ2-6
d_gene: TRBD1
abundance: .
v_gene: TRBV29-1
CDR3nt: TGCAGCGTTGCCAGGGGGCGTGGGGCCAACGTCCTGACTTTC
CDR3aa: CSVARGRGANVLTF

j_gene: TRBJ1-4
d_gene: .
abundance: once
v_gene: TRBV28
CDR3nt: TGTGCCAGCAGTTTTGACAGAGCAACTAATGAAAAACTGTTTTTT
CDR3aa: CASSFDRATNEKLFF

j_gene: TRBJ2-7
d_gene: TRBD2
abundance: .
v_gene: TRBV9
CDR3nt: TGTGCCAGCAGCTGGACTAGCGGGGCCTACGAGCAGTACTTC
CDR3aa: CASSWTSGAYEQYF

j_gene: TRBJ1-2
d_gene: TRBD1
abundance: .
v_gene: TRBV7-9
CDR3nt: TGTGCCAGCATCCCATCGGCAGGGGGCCTCAACTATGGCTACACCTTC
CDR3aa: CASIPSAGGLNYGYTF

j_gene: TRBJ2-1
d_gene: .
abundance: .
v_gene: TRBV27
CDR3nt: TGTGCCAGCAGTCGCCGGGGGTACTACAATGAGCAGTTCTTC
CDR3aa: CASSRRGYYNEQFF

j_gene: TRBJ2-1
d_gene: .
abundance: .
v_gene: TRBV29-1
CDR3nt: TGCAGCGTTGGGCAGGGTTTTGGCAATGAGCAGTTCTTC
CDR3aa: CSVGQGFGNEQFF

j_gene: TRBJ2-7
d_gene: TRBD1
abundance: .
v_gene: TRBV9
CDR3nt: TGTGCCAGCAGCGGGGGACAGGGGGTTTTCTACGAGCAGTACTTC
CDR3aa: CASSGGQGVFYEQYF

j_gene: TRBJ1-2
d_gene: .
abundance: once
v_gene: TRBV6-6
CDR3nt: TGTGCCAGCAGTCCGGACACGAGCTATGGCTACACCTTC
CDR3aa: CASSPDTSYGYTF

j_gene: TRBJ1-2
d_gene: .
abundance: .
v_gene: TRBV7-9
CDR3nt: TGTGCCAGCAGCTTATCGGAGAGGGTAATTGAGGGCTACACCTTC
CDR3aa: CASSLSERVIEGYTF

j_gene: TRBJ1-5
d_gene: .
abundance: .
v_gene: TRBV18
CDR3nt: TGTGCCAGCTCACCGGGAGAGTATCAGCCCCAGCATTTT
CDR3aa: CASSPGEYQPQHF

j_gene: TRBJ1-5
d_gene: .
abundance: .
v_gene: TRBV19
CDR3nt: TGTGCCAGTAGTATAGACAGGGAAGGCAATCAGCCCCAGCATTTT
CDR3aa: CASSIDREGNQPQHF

j_gene: TRBJ2-5
d_gene: .
abundance: .
v_gene: TRBV7-9
CDR3nt: TGTGCCAGCAGCGTCCGGGAGCACGAGACCCAGTACTTC
CDR3aa: CASSVREHETQYF

j_gene: TRBJ2-7
d_gene: TRBD2
abundance: .
v_gene: TRBV25-1
CDR3nt: TGTGCCAGCAGTGAGGGCCTAGCGGGCGGCTACGAGCAGTACTTC
CDR3aa: CASSEGLAGGYEQYF

j_gene: TRBJ2-5
d_gene: .
abundance: .
v_gene: TRBV5-4
CDR3nt: TGTGCCAGCAGCCTTGGCCGGACCCAGTACTTC
CDR3aa: CASSLGRTQYF

j_gene: TRBJ2-7
d_gene: .
abundance: .
v_gene: TRBV13
CDR3nt: TGTGCCAGCAGGGGTGCTGACACCTCCTACGAGCAGTACTTC
CDR3aa: CASRGADTSYEQYF

j_gene: TRBJ1-2
d_gene: TRBD1
abundance: .
v_gene: TRBV11-2
CDR3nt: TGTGCCAGCAGCTTAGCGGGACAGGGGAACTATGGCTACACCTTC
CDR3aa: CASSLAGQGNYGYTF

j_gene: TRBJ1-5
d_gene: .
abundance: .
v_gene: TRBV11-1
CDR3nt: TGTGCCAGCAGCGCAACAGGGAACAATCAGCCCCAGCATTTT
CDR3aa: CASSATGNNQPQHF

j_gene: TRBJ2-2
d_gene: TRBD2
abundance: few
v_gene: TRBV5-5
CDR3nt: TGTGCCAGCAGCTTGGCGGTGGGAGGGGACACCGGGGAGCTGTTTTTT
CDR3aa: CASSLAVGGDTGELFF

j_gene: TRBJ2-3
d_gene: TRBD1
abundance: .
v_gene: TRBV27
CDR3nt: TGTGCCAGCAGTTTATACCCCCCCGGCAGGGGGCGTCAATACACAGATACGCAGTATTTT
CDR3aa: CASSLYPPGRGRQYTDTQYF

j_gene: TRBJ2-7
d_gene: TRBD2
abundance: few
v_gene: TRBV5-1
CDR3nt: TGCGCCAGCAGCTTGGAAGCGGGGGGGCGGGAGCAGTACTTC
CDR3aa: CASSLEAGGREQYF

j_gene: TRBJ1-1
d_gene: .
abundance: .
v_gene: TRBV18
CDR3nt: TGTGCCAGCTCACCATATAGTAGGGAGGCTGAAGCTTTCTTT
CDR3aa: CASSPYSREAEAFF

j_gene: TRBJ2-5
d_gene: .
abundance: .
v_gene: TRBV5-6
CDR3nt: TGTGCCAGCAGCTTGGGGCAGGGAGGCCAAGAGACCCAGTACTTC
CDR3aa: CASSLGQGGQETQYF